This T cell receptor (beta chain) was retrieved from a study of sequential checkpoint blockade in melanoma. Study-level information: Arm A got nivolumab then ipilimumab; arm B the reverse, 1:1. 85 to 95 pretreatment tumor DNA samples were TCRβ immunosequenced.

With respect to this clone: Its specificity is unknown.

The treatment is: randomized to nivolumab then ipilimumab (arm A) or the reverse (arm B). Assay: immunoSEQ multiplex PCR; the TCRdb copy retains only in-frame clones and omits some. This table holds about 710 clones, less than 25% found once. Whole-study findings and limits: Tumor T-cell fraction and clonality correlated with PD-L1 and CD8+ counts.

Trimming left V 1 base short and J 0 bases short, with 10 bases between. Germline CDR1 SQVTM, CDR2 ANQGSEA. CDR3 size: 14 residues. The V call is TRBV29-1, the J call TRBJ2-7; D gene ambiguous. This TCR was recovered from a human donor with melanoma. Sample: tumor tissue (inferred from file names), taken from a patient given nivolumab and ipilimumab in sequence. The CDR3 nucleotides read TGCAGCGTTGAAGGCGGCACGAGCTCCTACGAGCAGTACTTC. Amino acid sequence: CSVEGGTSSYEQYF.